This is a list of T cell receptor beta chains from one sample in a study of blood T cells in healthy people across ages. TCRdb reanalysed the 5' RACE reads using MiXCR and keeps one entry per CDR3 protein. The table has about 780,000 distinct CDR3 sequences, about a quarter seen once. These data also featured in a second study, about T cells of mothers and their children.

The sample consisted of blood. All receptors come from a boy between 10 and 17 years old in good health. The CDR3 runs from the conserved cysteine through the conserved F or W. The D gene is left open where the match is weak. A row's size may be missing; if present it is once, few, many or a size class.

j_gene	abundance	v_gene	d_gene	CDR3aa	CDR3nt
TRBJ2-7	few	TRBV12-3/TRBV12-4	TRBD1	CASNRTGISYEQYF	TGTGCCAGCAACCGGACAGGTATCTCCTACGAGCAGTACTTC
TRBJ2-1	.	TRBV12-5	TRBD2	CASGLQLAGPRYEQFF	TGTGCTAGTGGTTTACAACTAGCGGGGCCTCGGTATGAGCAGTTCTTC
TRBJ2-5	few	TRBV13	TRBD2	CASSPGGADEQYF	TGTGCCAGCAGCCCCGGGGGGGCGGATGAGCAGTACTTC
TRBJ2-1	few	TRBV5-5	TRBD1	CASSSGGTGSVHEQFF	TGTGCCAGCAGCTCCGGCGGGACAGGGTCTGTCCATGAGCAGTTCTTC
TRBJ2-3	few	TRBV7-6	.	CASSLLPRSAGFTDTQYF	TGTGCCAGCAGCTTACTTCCCAGATCGGCCGGGTTCACAGATACGCAGTATTTT
TRBJ2-5	.	TRBV5-1	.	CASSLAGGYLGETQYF	TGCGCCAGCAGCTTGGCCGGCGGGTATCTCGGAGAGACCCAGTACTTC
TRBJ2-7	few	TRBV11-2	.	CASRPTGPHEQYF	TGTGCCAGCAGGCCAACAGGGCCCCACGAGCAGTACTTC
TRBJ1-2	.	TRBV5-1	TRBD1	CASSLELQTGGRGYTF	TGCGCCAGCAGCTTGGAGCTCCAGACAGGGGGAAGAGGCTACACCTTC
TRBJ1-4	few	TRBV10-3	.	CAISGGSATNEKLFF	TGTGCCATCAGTGGAGGCAGTGCAACTAATGAAAAACTGTTTTTT
TRBJ1-4	few	TRBV21-1	.	CASSKGTGNRNNEKLFF	TGTGCCAGCAGCAAAGGGACAGGGAACCGAAATAATGAAAAACTGTTTTTT
TRBJ2-2	.	TRBV7-3	TRBD1	CASSYDRENTGELFF	TGTGCCAGCAGCTATGACAGGGAGAACACCGGGGAGCTGTTTTTT
TRBJ2-3	.	TRBV5-1	.	CASSYGGASPDTQYF	TGCGCCAGCAGTTACGGGGGAGCTTCCCCAGATACGCAGTATTTT
TRBJ2-2	.	TRBV7-6	.	CASSYRTGRAGELFF	TGTGCCAGCAGCTATAGGACAGGGAGGGCCGGGGAGCTGTTTTTT
TRBJ2-5	few	TRBV2	.	CASRLGGTQETQYF	TGTGCCAGCCGTCTTGGGGGGACCCAAGAGACCCAGTACTTC
TRBJ2-5	.	TRBV10-2	TRBD2	CASSDLGLAEETQYF	TGCGCCAGCAGTGACCTGGGGCTAGCGGAAGAGACCCAGTACTTC